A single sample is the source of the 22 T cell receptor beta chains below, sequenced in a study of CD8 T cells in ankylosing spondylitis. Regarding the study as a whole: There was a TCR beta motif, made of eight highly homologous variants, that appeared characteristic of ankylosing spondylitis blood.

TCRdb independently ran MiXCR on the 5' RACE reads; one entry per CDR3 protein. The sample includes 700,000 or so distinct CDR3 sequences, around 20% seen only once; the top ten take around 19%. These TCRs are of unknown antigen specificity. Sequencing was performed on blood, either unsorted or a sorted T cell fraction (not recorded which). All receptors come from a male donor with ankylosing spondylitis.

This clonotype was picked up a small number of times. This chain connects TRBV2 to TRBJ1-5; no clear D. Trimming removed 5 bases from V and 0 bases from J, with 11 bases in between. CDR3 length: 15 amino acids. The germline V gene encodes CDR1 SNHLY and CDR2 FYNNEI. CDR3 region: CASSPDQNSNQPQHF. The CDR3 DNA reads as TGTGCCAGCAGTCCGGATCAAAATAGCAATCAGCCCCAGCATTTT.

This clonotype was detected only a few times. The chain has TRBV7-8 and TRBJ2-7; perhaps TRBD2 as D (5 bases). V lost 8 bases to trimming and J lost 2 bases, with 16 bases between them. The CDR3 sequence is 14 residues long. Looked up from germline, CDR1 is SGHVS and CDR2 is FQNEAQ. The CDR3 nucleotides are TGTGCCAGCGCGACGAGGGTTGCAACCTACGAGCAGTACTTC. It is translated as CASATRVATYEQYF.

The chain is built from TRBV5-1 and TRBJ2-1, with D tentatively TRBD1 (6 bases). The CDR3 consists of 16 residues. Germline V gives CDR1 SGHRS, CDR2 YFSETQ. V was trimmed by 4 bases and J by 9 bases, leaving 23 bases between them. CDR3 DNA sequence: TGCGCCAGCAGCCCCCAACAGGGAGTGATGGTTCTTGAGCAGTTCTTC. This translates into CASSPQQGVMVLEQFF.

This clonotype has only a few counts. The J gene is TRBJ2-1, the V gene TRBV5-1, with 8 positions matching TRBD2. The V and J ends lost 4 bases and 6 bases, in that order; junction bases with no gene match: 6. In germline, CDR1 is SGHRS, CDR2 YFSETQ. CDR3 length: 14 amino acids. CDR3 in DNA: TGCGCCAGCAGCAGTACTAGCGGTCTCAATGAGCAGTTCTTC. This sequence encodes CASSSTSGLNEQFF. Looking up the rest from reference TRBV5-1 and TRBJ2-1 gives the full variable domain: KAGVTQTPRYLIKTRGQQVTLSCSPISGHRSVSWYQQTPGQGLQFLFEYFSETQRNKGNFPGRFSGRQFSNSRSEMNVSTLELGDSALYLCASSSTSGLNEQFFGPGTRLTVL.

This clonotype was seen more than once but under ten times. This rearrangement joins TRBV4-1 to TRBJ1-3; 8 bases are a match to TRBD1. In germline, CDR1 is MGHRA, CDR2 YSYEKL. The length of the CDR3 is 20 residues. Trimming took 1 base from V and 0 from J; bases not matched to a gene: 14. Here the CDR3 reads CASSQGGWDRPPRSGNTIYF. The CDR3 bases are TGCGCCAGCAGCCAAGGAGGGTGGGACAGGCCTCCCCGCTCTGGAAACACCATATATTTT.

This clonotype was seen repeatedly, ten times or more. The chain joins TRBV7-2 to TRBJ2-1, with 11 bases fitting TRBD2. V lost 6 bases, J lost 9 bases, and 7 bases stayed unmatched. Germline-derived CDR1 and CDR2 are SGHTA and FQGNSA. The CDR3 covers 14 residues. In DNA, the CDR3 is TGTGCCAGCAGGCTAGCGGGGGGAGAGAGTGAGCAGTTCTTC. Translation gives CASRLAGGESEQFF. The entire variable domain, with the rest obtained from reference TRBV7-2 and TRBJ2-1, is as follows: GAGVSQSPSNKVTEKGKDVELRCDPISGHTALYWYRQSLGQGLEFLIYFQGNSAPDKSGLPSDRFSAERTGGSVSTLTIQRTQQEDSAVYLCASRLAGGESEQFFGPGTRLTVL.

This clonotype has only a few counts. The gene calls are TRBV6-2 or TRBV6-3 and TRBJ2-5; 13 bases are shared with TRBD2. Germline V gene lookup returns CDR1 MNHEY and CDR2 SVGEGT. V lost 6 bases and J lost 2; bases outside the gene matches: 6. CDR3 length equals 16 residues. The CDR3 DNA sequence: TGTGCCAGCAGGAGACTAGCGGGAGGTGGGCAAGAGACCCAGTACTTC. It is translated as CASRRLAGGGQETQYF.

This CDR3 reads CASRPGVGTGELFF. DNA for the CDR3: TGTGCCAGCAGGCCAGGAGTGGGCACCGGGGAGCTGTTTTTT. This chain joins TRBV27 and TRBJ2-2, with unresolved D. The CDR3 spans 14 residues. Germline V gene sequence: CDR1 MNHEY, CDR2 SMNVEV (reference sequence). V was pared by 6 bases and J by 4 bases, with 12 bases between.

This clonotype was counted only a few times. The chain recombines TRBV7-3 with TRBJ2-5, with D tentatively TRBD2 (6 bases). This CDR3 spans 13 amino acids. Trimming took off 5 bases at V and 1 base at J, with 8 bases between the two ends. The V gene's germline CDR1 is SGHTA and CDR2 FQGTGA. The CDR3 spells CASSRGFQETQYF. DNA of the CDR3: TGTGCCAGCAGCCGGGGGTTCCAAGAGACCCAGTACTTC.

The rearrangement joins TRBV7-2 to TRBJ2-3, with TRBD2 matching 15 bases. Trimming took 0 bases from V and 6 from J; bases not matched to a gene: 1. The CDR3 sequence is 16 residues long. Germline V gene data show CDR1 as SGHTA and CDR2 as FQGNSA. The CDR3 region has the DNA TGTGCCAGCAGCTTAGCCGGGACTAGCGGGAGGGATACGCAGTATTTT. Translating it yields CASSLAGTSGRDTQYF.

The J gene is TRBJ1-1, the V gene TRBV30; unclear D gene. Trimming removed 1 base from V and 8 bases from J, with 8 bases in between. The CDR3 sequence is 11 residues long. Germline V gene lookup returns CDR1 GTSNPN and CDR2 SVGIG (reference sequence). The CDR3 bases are TGTGCCTGGAGTGCGAGCCAAGAAGCTTTCTTT. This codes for CAWSASQEAFF.

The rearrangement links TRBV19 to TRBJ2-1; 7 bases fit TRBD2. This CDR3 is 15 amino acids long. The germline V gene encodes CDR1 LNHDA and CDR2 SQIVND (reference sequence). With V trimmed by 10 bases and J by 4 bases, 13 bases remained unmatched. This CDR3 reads CATTLSPSGYNEQFF. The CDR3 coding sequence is TGTGCCACCACCCTAAGCCCTAGCGGATACAATGAGCAGTTCTTC.

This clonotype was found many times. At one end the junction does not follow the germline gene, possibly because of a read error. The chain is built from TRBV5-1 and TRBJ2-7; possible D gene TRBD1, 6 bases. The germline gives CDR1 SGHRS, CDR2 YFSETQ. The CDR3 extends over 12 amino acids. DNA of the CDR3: TGTGCCAGCAGCTTACAGGGTAACGAGCAGTACTTC. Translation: CASSLQGNEQYF. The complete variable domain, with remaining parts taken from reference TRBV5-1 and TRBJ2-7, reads KAGVTQTPRYLIKTRGQQVTLSCSPISGHRSVSWYQQTPGQGLQFLFEYFSETQRNKGNFPGRFSGRQFSNSRSEMNVSTLELGDSALYLCASSLQGNEQYFGPGTRLTVT.

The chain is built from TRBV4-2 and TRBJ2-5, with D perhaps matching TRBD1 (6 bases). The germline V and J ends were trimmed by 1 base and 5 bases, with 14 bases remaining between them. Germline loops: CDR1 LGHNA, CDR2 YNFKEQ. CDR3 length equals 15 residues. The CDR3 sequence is CASSQGDTSRETQYF. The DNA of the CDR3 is TGTGCCAGCAGCCAAGGGGACACCTCCCGGGAGACCCAGTACTTC.

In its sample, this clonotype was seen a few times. CDR3: CSARNSKNTEAFF. In DNA form, the CDR3 reads TGCAGTGCTAGAAATAGTAAGAACACTGAAGCTTTCTTT. The chain employs TRBV20-1 and TRBJ1-1; D is unclear. V lost 2 bases, J lost 1 base, and 8 bases lay in between. Germline CDR1 reads DFQATT; CDR2 reads SNEGSKA (reference sequence). CDR3 length: 13 residues.

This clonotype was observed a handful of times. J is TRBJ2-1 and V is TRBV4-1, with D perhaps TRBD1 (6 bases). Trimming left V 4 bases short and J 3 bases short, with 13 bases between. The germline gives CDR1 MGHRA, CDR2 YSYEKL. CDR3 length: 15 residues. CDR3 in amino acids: CASSPNADSYNEQFF. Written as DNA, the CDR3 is TGCGCCAGCAGCCCCAATGCGGACAGCTACAATGAGCAGTTCTTC.

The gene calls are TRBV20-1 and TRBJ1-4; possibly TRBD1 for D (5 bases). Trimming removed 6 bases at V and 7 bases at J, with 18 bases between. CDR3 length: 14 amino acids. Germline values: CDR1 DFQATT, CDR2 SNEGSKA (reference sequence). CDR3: CSAETTGHVEKLFF. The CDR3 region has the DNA TGCAGTGCAGAGACAACCGGACATGTTGAAAAACTGTTTTTT.

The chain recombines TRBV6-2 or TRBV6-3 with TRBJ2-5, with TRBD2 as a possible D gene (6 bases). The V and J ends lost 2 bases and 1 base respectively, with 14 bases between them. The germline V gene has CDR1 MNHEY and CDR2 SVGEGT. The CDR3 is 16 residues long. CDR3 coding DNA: TGTGCCAGCAGTTACGGGTGGCTAGCGCTCCAAGAGACCCAGTACTTC. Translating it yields CASSYGWLALQETQYF.

This CDR3 is CASSLVASGAGGTQYF. CDR3 coding DNA: TGCGCCAGCAGCTTGGTGGCTAGTGGGGCCGGGGGGACCCAGTACTTC. V is TRBV5-1 and J is TRBJ2-5, with a tentative D call TRBD2 (6 bases). CDR1 and CDR2 from the germline V gene are SGHRS and YFSETQ. V was pared by 0 bases and J by 7 bases, with 19 bases between. The CDR3 contains 16 residues.

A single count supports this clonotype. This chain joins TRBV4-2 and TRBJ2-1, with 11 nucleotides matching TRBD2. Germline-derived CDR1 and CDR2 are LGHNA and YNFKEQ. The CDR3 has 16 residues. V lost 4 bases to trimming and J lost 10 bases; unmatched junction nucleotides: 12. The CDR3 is CASSRIAGGPFEEQFF. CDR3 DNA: TGTGCCAGCAGCCGCATAGCGGGAGGGCCTTTTGAAGAGCAGTTCTTC.

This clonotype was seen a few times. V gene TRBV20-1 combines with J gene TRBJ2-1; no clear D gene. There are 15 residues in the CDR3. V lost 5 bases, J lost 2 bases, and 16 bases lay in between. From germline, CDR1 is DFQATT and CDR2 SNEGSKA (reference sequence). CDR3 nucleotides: TGCAGTGCTCAACACCTAGGGAAAACCTACAATGAGCAGTTCTTC. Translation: CSAQHLGKTYNEQFF.

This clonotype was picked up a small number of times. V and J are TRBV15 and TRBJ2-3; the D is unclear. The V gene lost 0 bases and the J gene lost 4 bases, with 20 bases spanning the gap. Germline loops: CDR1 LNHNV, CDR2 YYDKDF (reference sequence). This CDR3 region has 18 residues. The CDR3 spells CATSREALSTWASDTQYF. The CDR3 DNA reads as TGTGCCACCAGCAGAGAGGCTTTGTCGACTTGGGCCTCAGATACGCAGTATTTT.